This T cell receptor beta chain was documented in a study of a mutant IDH1 vaccine in newly diagnosed glioma. Study background: Commencement of vaccination occurred 4-6 weeks following radiotherapy alone, or concurrently with temozolomide cycles. The sex distribution of treated patients was approximately 62% male and about 38% female, with a mean age of approximately 40 years.

The time point: week 47, end of study. The content of each vaccine dose was 300 ug of mutant IDH1 20-mer peptide, and topical imiquimod accompanied it. Produced via immunoSEQ multiplex PCR; TCRdb's table is partial and in-frame only. The sample lists roughly 86,000 clones, 75% to 85% occurring once. This clone is large (0.1 to 1%) by share. Its antigen is as yet unknown. This CDR3 is built from 14 residues. Germline V gene sequence: CDR1 SGHAT, CDR2 FQNNGV. The V and J ends lost 6 bases and 5 bases, in that order; junction bases with no gene match: 5. General study findings and limits: Pseudoprogression seemed unrelated to changes in top peripheral T cell clonotypes.

The chain has TRBV11-2 and TRBJ1-1; 11 bases agree with TRBD1. The clonotype was recovered from a man aged 40-55 years with glioma. The input for sequencing was PBMCs, taken from a glioma patient whose treatment included an IDH1 peptide vaccine. The CDR3 region is CASRGTGGQTEAFF. CDR3 sequence (DNA): TGTGCCAGCAGAGGGACAGGGGGTCAGACTGAAGCTTTCTTT.